This T cell receptor (beta chain) emerged from a study of identical twins (dated by TCRdb to the mid-2010s). Describing the broader study: TCR alpha and beta repertoires from monozygotic twins, unrelated adults of various ages and cord blood were deep-sequenced to test whether fetal clonotypes persist. Replicate twin experiments were performed at different times using different library preparation protocols to rule out contamination.

Libraries were constructed by 5' RACE. Instrument on record: Illumina HiSeq 2000. A universal primer binding site was added through template switching, and the final cDNA carried a unique molecular identifier so that TCR cDNA molecules could be counted accurately. First-strand cDNA for TCR alpha and beta chains was synthesized from specific primers in the conserved constant-segment region. To control for contamination, each cDNA library was double barcoded with a SMART-Mk sample barcode plus Illumina barcodes. TruSeq adapter sequences and Illumina sample barcodes were added in two successive PCR steps. The Illumina HiSeq platform was used with custom primers to sequence TCR alpha and beta cDNA libraries. As for how the authors treated the data: Unique molecular identifiers were extracted from raw reads with MiGEC, and CDR3 positions were determined with MiXCR. For each individual, recombination models were inferred using an EM algorithm with the repgenHMM and IGoR tools. The analysis of shared clonotypes was done with the tcR package in R, with sharing normalized by the product of cloneset sizes. To study raw recombination without the effects of thymic and clonal selection, out-of-frame nonproductive sequences were analyzed. TCRdb reran the public reads through fastp at Q25 and MiXCR, keeping productive beta chains. One record per CDR3 amino acid sequence lists the most common genes and DNA. The V and J calls and clone size are TCRdb's, not the authors'. The sample table records 350,000 or so distinct CDR3 sequences; approximately 8.7% of these occur just once. The leading ten clones occupy approximately 8.9% of the sample.

All donors were healthy Caucasians. The researchers also sequenced three unrelated adults who were not twins: a male aged 18 to 30, a male aged 50 to 60, and a female aged 50 to 60. Miltenyi CD45RO+ enrichment and human naive T-cell isolation kits were used to isolate memory (CD45RO+) and naive T cells from PBMC. CDR1 and CDR2 were assigned from the germline V gene as SGHAT and FQNNGV. The CDR3 contains 13 residues, cysteine and phenylalanine counted. Only the CDR3 DNA stays, 39 bases, in frame from base 1. V loses 5 bases, J loses 4 bases, and the germline ends lie 10 bases apart. The sample holds many counts of this clonotype. Its antigen is still unknown. Base qualities were left out, and no much larger clone turns up one base away. The full study reports these points: Because the same donors could not be followed over many years, conclusions were based on cross-sectional statistical analysis. Compared with coincidental sharing between unrelated individuals, out-of-frame TCR alpha sequences shared between twins showed an excess of sequences with low generation probability. Recombination models systematically underestimated out-of-frame TCR alpha sharing in monozygotic twins but agreed with sharing between unrelated individuals. Abundant cord blood beta clonotypes carried fewer insertions; young adult naive repertoires showed a weaker similar trend, while memory repertoires showed none. A weaker excess of twin sharing was found in beta out-of-frame sequences because the signal-to-noise ratio was lowered by fewer shared sequences. Invariant T cells such as MAIT and iNKT could partly confound zero-insertion analyses, although diverse VJ usage argued against such confounding for most clonotypes.

This receptor chain uses TRBV11-2 and TRBJ2-3; no D gene is confidently identified. The sample was naive T cells sorted from blood. Taken with the paper, the label for cell subset or site translates to: cells isolated with a human naive T-cell isolation kit. The source is a woman aged 50 to 60 in good health. The CDR3 here reads CASSPMLADTQYF. The base sequence is TGTGCCAGCAGCCCGATGCTAGCAGATACGCAGTATTTT.